This T cell receptor beta chain was found in a study of T cells in Graves' hyperthyroidism and ophthalmopathy. This clonotype occurred once. RNA transcripts gave rise to amplified TCR beta CDR3 regions. The HTBI primer set drove a first-round RT-PCR of the TCR CDR3. TCRdb re-called the multiplex PCR reads through MiXCR, storing one row per CDR3 protein. This table holds about 520,000 distinct CDR3 sequences, roughly a quarter found once. V shed 1 base and J shed 1 base, with 11 bases lying between them. Germline values: CDR1 MGHRA, CDR2 YSYEKL. The CDR3 consists of 15 residues. This sequence originates from a woman in her thirties with Graves' ophthalmopathy. The chain combines TRBV4-1 with TRBJ2-7, with TRBD2 as a possible D gene (6 bases). The sample comprised blood. Here the CDR3 reads CASSQVPGGSYEQYF. CDR3 DNA sequence: TGCGCCAGCAGCCAAGTACCCGGGGGTTCCTACGAGCAGTACTTC.